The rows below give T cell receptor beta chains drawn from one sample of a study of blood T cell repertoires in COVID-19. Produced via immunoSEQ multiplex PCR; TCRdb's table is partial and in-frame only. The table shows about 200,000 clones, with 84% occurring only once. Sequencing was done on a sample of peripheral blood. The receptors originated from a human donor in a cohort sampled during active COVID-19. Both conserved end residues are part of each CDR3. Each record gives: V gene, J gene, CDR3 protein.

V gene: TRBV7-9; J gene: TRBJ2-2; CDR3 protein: CASSIGPRGRAGELFF
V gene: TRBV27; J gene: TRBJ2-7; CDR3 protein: CASSSGTGAPYEQYF
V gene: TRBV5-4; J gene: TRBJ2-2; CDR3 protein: CASSRGQGKNTGELFF
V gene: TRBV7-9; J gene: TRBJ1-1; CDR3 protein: CASSGDQGRMNTEAFF
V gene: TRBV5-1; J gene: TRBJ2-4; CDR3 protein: CASSLRSGAPKNIQYF
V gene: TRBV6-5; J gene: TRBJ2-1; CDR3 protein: CASSTGTGVNEQFF
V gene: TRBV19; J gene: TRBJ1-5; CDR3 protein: CASSIGNTGVRQPQHF
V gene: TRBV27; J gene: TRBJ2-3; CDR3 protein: CASSGTRSTDTQYF
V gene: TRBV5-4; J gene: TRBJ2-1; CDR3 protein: CASSLNPTAGGSYNEQFF
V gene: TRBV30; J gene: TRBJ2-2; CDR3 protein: CAWKLRGTGELFF
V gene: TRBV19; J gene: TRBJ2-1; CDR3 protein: CASSQASGYNEQFF
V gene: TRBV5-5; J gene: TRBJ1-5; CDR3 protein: CASSLIGGNQPQHF
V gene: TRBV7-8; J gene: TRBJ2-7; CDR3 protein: CASSQGDRGTEQYF
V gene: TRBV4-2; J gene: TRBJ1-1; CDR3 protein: CASSLWGRSEAFF
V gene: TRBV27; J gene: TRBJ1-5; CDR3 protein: CASSLGLEAGGNQPQHF
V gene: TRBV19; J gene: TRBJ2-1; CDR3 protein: CASRSGRLPYNEQFF
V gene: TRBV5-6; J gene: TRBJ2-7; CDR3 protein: CASSLVEAPSYEQYF
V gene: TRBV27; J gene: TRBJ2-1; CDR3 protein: CASSLRLAGVYEQFF
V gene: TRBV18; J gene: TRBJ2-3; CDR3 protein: CASSPPSRSTDTQYF
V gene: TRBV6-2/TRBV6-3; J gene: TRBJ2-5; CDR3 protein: CASSYPVETQYF
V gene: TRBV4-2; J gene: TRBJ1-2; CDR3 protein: CASSQGGQRGYTF
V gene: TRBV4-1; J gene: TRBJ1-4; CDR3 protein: CASNRVGSEKLFF